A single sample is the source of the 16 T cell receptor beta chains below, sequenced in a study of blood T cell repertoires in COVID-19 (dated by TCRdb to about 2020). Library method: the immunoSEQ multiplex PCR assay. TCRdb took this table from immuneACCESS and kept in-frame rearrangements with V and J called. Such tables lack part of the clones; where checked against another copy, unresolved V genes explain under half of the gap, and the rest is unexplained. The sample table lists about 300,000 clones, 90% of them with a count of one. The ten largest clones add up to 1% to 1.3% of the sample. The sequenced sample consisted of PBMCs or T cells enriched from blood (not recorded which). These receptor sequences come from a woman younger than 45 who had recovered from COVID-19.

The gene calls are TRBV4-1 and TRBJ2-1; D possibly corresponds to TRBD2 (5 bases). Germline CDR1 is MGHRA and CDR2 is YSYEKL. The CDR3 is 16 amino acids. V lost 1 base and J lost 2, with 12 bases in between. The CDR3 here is CASSQGITGTYNEQFF. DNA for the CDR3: TGCGCCAGCAGCCAAGGAATCACCGGGACCTACAATGAGCAGTTCTTC.

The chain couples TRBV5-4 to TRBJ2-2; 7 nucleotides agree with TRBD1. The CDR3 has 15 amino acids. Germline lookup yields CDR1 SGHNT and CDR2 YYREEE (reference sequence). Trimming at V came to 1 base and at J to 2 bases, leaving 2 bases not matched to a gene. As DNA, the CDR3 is TGTGCCAGCAGCTTGACAGGGGTCAACACCGGGGAGCTGTTTTTT. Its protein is CASSLTGVNTGELFF.

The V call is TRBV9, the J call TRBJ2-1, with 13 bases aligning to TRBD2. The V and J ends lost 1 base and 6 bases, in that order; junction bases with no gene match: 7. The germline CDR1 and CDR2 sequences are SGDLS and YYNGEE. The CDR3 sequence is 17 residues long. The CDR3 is CASSVFGTSGKGNEQFF. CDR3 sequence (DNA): TGTGCCAGCAGCGTATTCGGGACTAGCGGGAAGGGCAATGAGCAGTTCTTC.

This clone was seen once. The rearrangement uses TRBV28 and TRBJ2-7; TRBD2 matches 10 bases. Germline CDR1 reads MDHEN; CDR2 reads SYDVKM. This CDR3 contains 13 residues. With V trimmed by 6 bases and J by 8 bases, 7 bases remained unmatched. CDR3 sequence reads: CASSPGTSDQQYF. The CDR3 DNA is TGTGCCAGCAGCCCCGGGACTAGCGATCAGCAGTACTTC. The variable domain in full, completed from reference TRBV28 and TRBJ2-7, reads DVKVTQSSRYLVKRTGEKVFLECVQDMDHENMFWYRQDPGLGLRLIYFSYDVKMKEKGDIPEGYSVSREKKERFSLILESASTNQTSMYLCASSPGTSDQQYFGPGTRLTVT.

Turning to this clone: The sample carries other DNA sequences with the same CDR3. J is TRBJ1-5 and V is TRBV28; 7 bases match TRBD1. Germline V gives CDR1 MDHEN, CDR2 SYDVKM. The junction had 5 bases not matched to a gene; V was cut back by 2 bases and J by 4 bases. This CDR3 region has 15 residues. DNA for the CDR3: TGTGCCAGCAGTTTAGGTGGGACAGTTAATCAGCCCCAGCATTTT. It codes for CASSLGGTVNQPQHF.

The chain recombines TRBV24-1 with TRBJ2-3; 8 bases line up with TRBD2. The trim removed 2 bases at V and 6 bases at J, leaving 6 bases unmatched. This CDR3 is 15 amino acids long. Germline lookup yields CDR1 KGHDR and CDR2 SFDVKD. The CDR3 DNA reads TGTGCCACCAGTGATTCAGCGGGAGTGGGTGATACGCAGTATTTT. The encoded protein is CATSDSAGVGDTQYF.

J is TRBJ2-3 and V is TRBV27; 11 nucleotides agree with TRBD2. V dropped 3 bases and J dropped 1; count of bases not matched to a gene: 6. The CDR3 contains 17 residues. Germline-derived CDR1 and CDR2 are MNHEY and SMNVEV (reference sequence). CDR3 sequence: CASSFLRLAGRTDTQYF. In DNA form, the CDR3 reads TGTGCCAGCAGTTTCCTTCGACTAGCGGGGCGCACAGATACGCAGTATTTT.

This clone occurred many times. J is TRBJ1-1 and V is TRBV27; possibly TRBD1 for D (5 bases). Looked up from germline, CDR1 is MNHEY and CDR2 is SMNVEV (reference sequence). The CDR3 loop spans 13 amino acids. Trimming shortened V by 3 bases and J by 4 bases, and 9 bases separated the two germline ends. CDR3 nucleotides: TGTGCCAGCAGTTTTACGGGGGGCACTGAAGCTTTCTTT. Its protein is CASSFTGGTEAFF.

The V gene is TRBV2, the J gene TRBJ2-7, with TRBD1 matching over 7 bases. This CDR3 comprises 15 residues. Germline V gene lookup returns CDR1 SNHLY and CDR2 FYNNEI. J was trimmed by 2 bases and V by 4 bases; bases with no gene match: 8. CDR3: CASSATGEITYEQYF. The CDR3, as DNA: TGTGCCAGCAGTGCAACAGGGGAAATTACCTACGAGCAGTACTTC.

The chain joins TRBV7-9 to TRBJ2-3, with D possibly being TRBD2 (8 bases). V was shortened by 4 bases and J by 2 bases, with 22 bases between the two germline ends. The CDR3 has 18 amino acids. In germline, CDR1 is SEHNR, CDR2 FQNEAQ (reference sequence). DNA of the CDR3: TGTGCCAGCAGCTCTGACAGGGACACTAGCGGATTCACAGATACGCAGTATTTT. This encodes CASSSDRDTSGFTDTQYF.

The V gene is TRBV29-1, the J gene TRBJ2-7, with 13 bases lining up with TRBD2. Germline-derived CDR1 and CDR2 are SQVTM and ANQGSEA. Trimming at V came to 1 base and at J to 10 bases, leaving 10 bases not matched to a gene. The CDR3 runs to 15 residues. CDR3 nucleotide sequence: TGCAGCGTTGAAGGACTAGCGGGAGGTTCCGGGCGACAGTACTTC. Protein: CSVEGLAGGSGRQYF.

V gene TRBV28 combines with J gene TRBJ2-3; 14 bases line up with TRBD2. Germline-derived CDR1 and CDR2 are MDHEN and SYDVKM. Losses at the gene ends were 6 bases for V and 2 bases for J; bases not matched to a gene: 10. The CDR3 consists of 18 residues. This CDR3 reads CASSRTSGRPSSTDTQYF. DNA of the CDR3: TGTGCCAGCAGCCGGACTAGCGGGAGGCCGTCCTCCACAGATACGCAGTATTTT.

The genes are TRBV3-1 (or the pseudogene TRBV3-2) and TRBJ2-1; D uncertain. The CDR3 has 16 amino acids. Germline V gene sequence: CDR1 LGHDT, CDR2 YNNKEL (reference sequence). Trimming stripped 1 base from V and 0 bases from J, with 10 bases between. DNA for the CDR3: TGTGCCAGCAGCCAAGTGGGCCTGAGCTCCTACAATGAGCAGTTCTTC. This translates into CASSQVGLSSYNEQFF.

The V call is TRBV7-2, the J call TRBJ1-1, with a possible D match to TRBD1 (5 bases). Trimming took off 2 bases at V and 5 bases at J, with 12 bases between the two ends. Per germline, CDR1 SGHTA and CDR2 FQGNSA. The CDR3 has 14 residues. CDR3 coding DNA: TGTGCCAGCAGCTTACAGCAGGGTCGTACTGAAGCTTTCTTT. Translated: CASSLQQGRTEAFF.

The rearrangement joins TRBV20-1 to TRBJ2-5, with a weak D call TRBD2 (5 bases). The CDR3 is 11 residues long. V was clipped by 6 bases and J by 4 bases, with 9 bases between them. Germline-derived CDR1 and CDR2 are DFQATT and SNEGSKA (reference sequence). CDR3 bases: TGCAGTGCACGGGCGGGAGAGACCCAGTACTTC. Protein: CSARAGETQYF.

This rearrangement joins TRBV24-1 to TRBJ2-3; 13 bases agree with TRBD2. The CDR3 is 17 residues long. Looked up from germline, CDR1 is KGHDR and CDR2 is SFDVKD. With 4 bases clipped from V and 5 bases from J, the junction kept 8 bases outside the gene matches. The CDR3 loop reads CATSELTSGRAKDTQYF. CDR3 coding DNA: TGTGCCACCAGTGAACTCACTAGCGGGAGGGCGAAAGATACGCAGTATTTT.